This T cell receptor (beta chain) was recovered during a study of blood T cell repertoires in COVID-19. Whole-study context: Whether acute or convalescent, the COVID-19 samples came from the United States, Italy and Spain.

Original processing methods: Using reference gene primer amplification, nucleated cell counts were estimated. Repertoires were generated with immunoSEQ multiplex PCR, while TCRdb's copy carries only in-frame clones and drops some. V and J calls and clone size follow that table, whereas D and trimming were derived from the DNA. The sample records approximately 100,000 clones, 71% being singletons. The sequencing sample was made of peripheral blood. The source of this sequence is a human donor with acute or convalescent COVID-19. The donor label of this sample is uncertain.

CDR3 nucleotide sequence: TGTGCCTGGAGTGCCAGCAGGACTAGCTCTGGAAACACCATATATTTT. Amino acids: CAWSASRTSSGNTIYF. This rearrangement joins TRBV30 to TRBJ1-3; D uncertain. The germline gives CDR1 GTSNPN, CDR2 SVGIG (reference sequence). The ends were cut back, 1 base at V and 0 bases at J, with 13 bases in the middle. The CDR3 is 16 amino acids.